The 22 T cell receptor beta chains presented below share a single source sample, sequenced in a study of radiation and T cells in renal cell carcinoma. The time point was: blood 2 weeks post-SBRT. As to treatment: 15 Gy SBRT to primary tumor, nephrectomy 4 weeks later. Method: immunoSEQ multiplex PCR; TCRdb's copy keeps in-frame clones and lacks some. Altogether around 70,000 clones are present, roughly 82% being singletons, with the ten largest covering about 6%. The sequencing used blood, collected from a patient whose treatment included radiotherapy and nephrectomy. The receptors derive from a man in his 60s with renal cell carcinoma.

In its sample, this clone was seen many times. The chain employs TRBV29-1 and TRBJ1-1, with D uncertain. This CDR3 comprises 13 residues. V shed 3 bases and J shed 0 bases, with 8 bases lying between them. Germline-derived CDR1 and CDR2 are SQVTM and ANQGSEA. CDR3 bases: TGCAGCGTTGATCCGGGGTTGAACACTGAAGCTTTCTTT. The encoded protein is CSVDPGLNTEAFF.

The V and J genes are TRBV7-9 and TRBJ1-4; TRBD1 matches 7 bases. The CDR3 has 15 residues. The V gene end was trimmed by 4 bases and the J gene end by 6 bases; junction bases not matched to a gene: 8. CDR1 is SEHNR, CDR2 FQNEAQ, per germline (reference sequence). The CDR3 bases are TGTGCCAGCAGCTCCAGGGGGAAAGGGGATGAAAAACTGTTTTTT. It codes for CASSSRGKGDEKLFF.

The rearrangement links TRBV6-6 to TRBJ2-1; possible D gene TRBD1, 6 bases. V was trimmed by 7 bases and J by 1 base, leaving 17 bases between them. CDR3 length equals 16 residues. The germline V gene has CDR1 MNHNY and CDR2 SVGAGI (reference sequence). The CDR3 DNA sequence: TGTGCCAGCAATCCAGGACAGACCAGTTCCTACAATGAGCAGTTCTTC. Its translation: CASNPGQTSSYNEQFF.

Regarding this clone: This specimen includes other DNA sequences encoding the same CDR3. The J gene is TRBJ1-1, the V gene TRBV30; D not resolved. V lost 5 bases, J lost 1 base, and 8 bases lay in between. Germline CDR1 GTSNPN, CDR2 SVGIG (reference sequence). CDR3 length: 12 amino acids. The CDR3 here is CAWDRGNTEAFF. Written as DNA, the CDR3 is TGTGCCTGGGACCGTGGGAACACTGAAGCTTTCTTT.

This chain connects TRBV7-9 to TRBJ2-1; 12 bases map to TRBD2. Trimming cost V 4 bases and J 0 bases; bases outside gene matches: 7. This CDR3 is 18 amino acids long. Germline-derived CDR1 and CDR2 are SEHNR and FQNEAQ (reference sequence). The CDR3: CASSSGLAGISSYNEQFF. The CDR3 DNA reads TGTGCCAGCAGCTCTGGACTAGCGGGAATAAGCTCCTACAATGAGCAGTTCTTC.

The chain uses TRBV4-1 and TRBJ1-5; D call uncertain. V was trimmed by 0 bases and J by 2 bases, leaving 8 bases between them. The CDR3 runs 15 residues. The germline V gene has CDR1 MGHRA and CDR2 YSYEKL. The CDR3: CASSQDAPGNQPQHF. The CDR3 DNA follows: TGCGCCAGCAGCCAAGATGCGCCAGGCAATCAGCCCCAGCATTTT.

A few counts support this clone. The rearrangement links TRBV5-1 to TRBJ2-7; D unresolved. This CDR3 region has 15 residues. The ends were cut back, 4 bases at V and 3 bases at J, with 17 bases in the middle. Per the germline V gene, CDR1 is SGHRS and CDR2 is YFSETQ. In DNA, the CDR3 is TGCGCCAGCAGCCCTCAGGCTTCGGTTGACTACGAGCAGTACTTC. Its translation is CASSPQASVDYEQYF.

This chain links TRBV7-2 with TRBJ1-2; unclear D gene. This CDR3 has 14 residues. Trimming cost V 2 bases and J 0 bases, with 7 bases left between them. Germline assignment: CDR1 SGHTA and CDR2 FQGNSA. Here the CDR3 reads CASSLPVPNYGYTF. CDR3 in DNA: TGTGCCAGCAGCTTACCGGTCCCTAACTATGGCTACACCTTC. Filled out from reference TRBV7-2 and TRBJ1-2, the complete variable domain reads GAGVSQSPSNKVTEKGKDVELRCDPISGHTALYWYRQSLGQGLEFLIYFQGNSAPDKSGLPSDRFSAERTGGSVSTLTIQRTQQEDSAVYLCASSLPVPNYGYTFGSGTRLTVV.

The CDR3 DNA is TGTGCCAGCAGCATTACTAGCGGGAGGGCCTCTGAGCAGTTCTTC. Residues: CASSITSGRASEQFF. The chain recombines TRBV7-2 with TRBJ2-1, with 13 nucleotides matching TRBD2. Per the germline V gene, CDR1 is SGHTA and CDR2 is FQGNSA. CDR3 size: 15 residues. The trim removed 5 bases at V and 9 bases at J, leaving 7 bases unmatched.

The rearrangement uses TRBV28 and TRBJ1-2, with 8 bases aligning to TRBD1. The V gene end was trimmed by 6 bases and the J gene end by 8 bases; junction bases not matched to a gene: 11. Germline V CDR1 and CDR2: MDHEN, SYDVKM. This CDR3 region has 14 residues. The CDR3 sequence: CASRQDRGVRGYTF. In DNA, the CDR3 is TGTGCCAGCAGACAAGACAGGGGTGTGCGGGGCTACACCTTC.

This clone showed up just a few times. The V and J genes are TRBV5-1 and TRBJ1-1; D may be TRBD1 (5 bases). CDR3 length equals 16 residues. Germline V lookup: CDR1 SGHRS, CDR2 YFSETQ. Trimming cost V 4 bases and J 4 bases, with 20 bases left between them. This CDR3 reads CASSRSFGGGGTEAFF. CDR3 sequence (DNA): TGCGCCAGCAGCCGTTCCTTCGGAGGCGGGGGCACTGAAGCTTTCTTT. Full variable domain (missing parts from reference TRBV5-1 and TRBJ1-1): KAGVTQTPRYLIKTRGQQVTLSCSPISGHRSVSWYQQTPGQGLQFLFEYFSETQRNKGNFPGRFSGRQFSNSRSEMNVSTLELGDSALYLCASSRSFGGGGTEAFFGQGTRLTVV.

The rearrangement joins TRBV5-1 to TRBJ2-7; 7 nucleotides line up with TRBD1. This CDR3 has 17 residues. The germline CDR1 and CDR2 sequences are SGHRS and YFSETQ. V shed 4 bases, J shed 2 bases, and the junction held 15 bases outside the gene matches. The CDR3 reads CASSVRARDSLTYEQYF. CDR3 DNA: TGCGCCAGCAGCGTCCGCGCCCGGGACAGCCTGACCTACGAGCAGTACTTC.

This clone was seen once. The chain uses TRBV19 and TRBJ2-3, with D perhaps TRBD1 or TRBD2 (5 bases each). Trimming removed 5 bases at V and 8 bases at J, with 17 bases between. The CDR3 is made up of 14 amino acids. Germline V gene sequence: CDR1 LNHDA, CDR2 SQIVND (reference sequence). CDR3: CASSAPGTPITQYF. Here the CDR3 DNA reads TGTGCCAGTAGTGCCCCCGGGACCCCCATTACGCAGTATTTT.

This chain uses TRBV6-1 with TRBJ2-2; D may be TRBD1 (5 bases). V gave up 3 bases and J gave up 5 bases, with 10 bases separating them. The CDR3 has 14 amino acids. The germline V gene encodes CDR1 MNHNS and CDR2 SASEGT. The CDR3 region has the DNA TGTGCCAGCAGTGAGGGTAGGGGAACCGGGGAGCTGTTTTTT. Translated, it gives CASSEGRGTGELFF.

This rearrangement joins TRBV15 to TRBJ2-3; TRBD2 matches at 15 bases. With V trimmed by 0 bases and J by 4 bases, 11 bases remained unmatched. Per germline, CDR1 LNHNV and CDR2 YYDKDF (reference sequence). CDR3 length: 20 residues. The CDR3 spells CATSRDGKGLAGGVADTQYF. CDR3 coding DNA: TGTGCCACCAGCAGAGATGGGAAGGGACTAGCGGGAGGAGTTGCAGATACGCAGTATTTT.

The CDR3, as DNA: TGTGCCAGCAGCGGGAGCCCAGAGACTAGCGGGAGTCTCTATGAGCAGTTCTTC. Translation: CASSGSPETSGSLYEQFF. The chain employs TRBV9 and TRBJ2-1; 12 bases agree with TRBD2. The J segment lost 8 bases and the V segment lost 3 bases, leaving 15 bases of the junction unmatched. This CDR3 region has 18 residues. The germline V gene has CDR1 SGDLS and CDR2 YYNGEE.

There are a few counts of this clone. The chain carries TRBV5-1 and TRBJ2-7, with 10 bases lining up with TRBD2. CDR1 and CDR2 from the germline V gene are SGHRS and YFSETQ. Trimming took 0 bases from V and 0 from J; bases not matched to a gene: 6. The length of the CDR3 is 17 residues. The CDR3 DNA sequence: TGCGCCAGCAGCTTGGAGACTAGCGGGCAGAGCTCCTACGAGCAGTACTTC. This gives the protein CASSLETSGQSSYEQYF.

V and J are TRBV7-2 and TRBJ2-5; D not resolved. The CDR3 is 11 amino acids. Germline loops: CDR1 SGHTA, CDR2 FQGNSA. The V and J ends lost 2 bases and 9 bases respectively, with 7 bases between them. In DNA, the CDR3 is TGTGCCAGCAGCTTAACGGCGGCCCAGTACTTC. Its translation is CASSLTAAQYF.

CDR3 residues: CASSRRLAGGPGELFF. Here the CDR3 DNA reads TGCGCCAGCAGTCGCAGACTAGCGGGAGGCCCCGGGGAGCTGTTTTTT. The V and J genes are TRBV5-1 and TRBJ2-2; 13 bases map to TRBD2. V shed 5 bases and J 6 bases; nucleotides not matched to a gene: 7. The CDR3 length is 16 residues. Germline assignment: CDR1 SGHRS and CDR2 YFSETQ.

This chain uses TRBV2 with TRBJ2-7; tentative D call: TRBD1 (6 bases). The germline CDR1 and CDR2 sequences are SNHLY and FYNNEI. The V gene lost 10 bases and the J gene lost 3 bases, with 10 bases spanning the gap. The CDR3 loop spans 11 amino acids. Written as DNA, the CDR3 is TGTGCCATCAACAGGGACTACGAGCAGTACTTC. Translation gives CAINRDYEQYF. Full variable domain (outside the CDR3, taken from reference TRBV2 and TRBJ2-7): EPEVTQTPSHQVTQMGQEVILRCVPISNHLYFYWYRQILGQKVEFLVSFYNNEISEKSEIFDDQFSVERPDGSNFTLKIRSTKLEDSAMYFCAINRDYEQYFGPGTRLTVT.

V is TRBV10-3 and J is TRBJ2-3; 10 bases are shared with TRBD2. Trimming at V came to 10 bases and at J to 1 base, leaving 17 bases not matched to a gene. The length of the CDR3 is 18 residues. The V gene's germline CDR1 is ENHRY and CDR2 SYGVKD. The CDR3 reads CATGGASGSGLGTDTQYF. The CDR3 DNA reads TGTGCCACCGGTGGGGCTAGCGGGAGTGGCCTGGGCACAGATACGCAGTATTTT.

This clone occurred a few times. This chain's CDR3 is CASSESGRGITDTQYF. The CDR3 nucleotides are TGTGCCAGCAGTGAGAGCGGGAGGGGGATCACAGATACGCAGTATTTT. The V gene is TRBV6-1, the J gene TRBJ2-3, with TRBD2 matching 10 bases. Per germline, CDR1 MNHNS and CDR2 SASEGT. The CDR3 totals 16 residues. After removal of 3 bases from V and 2 bases from J, the junction contained 5 bases not matched to a gene.